What follows are 2 T cell receptor beta chains derived from one specimen sequenced in a study of T cells after yellow fever vaccination. TCRdb reprocessed the 5' RACE reads with MiXCR, giving one entry per CDR3 protein. The table includes 200,000 or so distinct CDR3 sequences, approximately 6.8% detected once. The sample was CD4+ T cells sorted from PBMCs, taken on the day of the yellow fever booster vaccination. All receptors come from a man aged 30 to 45 who received the YFV17D yellow fever vaccine.

This clonotype was seen a few times. The chain has TRBV14 and TRBJ2-4; the D is unclear. The CDR3 is made up of 12 amino acids. V gave up 4 bases and J gave up 14 bases, with 15 bases separating them. Germline CDR1 is SGHDN and CDR2 is FVKESK. The CDR3, as DNA: TGTGCCAGCAGCCCGGATCTTTTGAAGAAGTACTTC. Residues: CASSPDLLKKYF.

This clonotype was seen only a few times. This chain links TRBV5-1 with TRBJ2-3; D may match TRBD1 or TRBD2 (5 bases each). The V and J ends lost 4 bases and 0 bases respectively, with 9 bases between them. The germline CDR1 and CDR2 sequences are SGHRS and YFSETQ. This CDR3 is built from 14 residues. In DNA, the CDR3 is TGCGCCAGCAGCCCCCGGGACAGCACAGATACGCAGTATTTT. It translates to CASSPRDSTDTQYF.